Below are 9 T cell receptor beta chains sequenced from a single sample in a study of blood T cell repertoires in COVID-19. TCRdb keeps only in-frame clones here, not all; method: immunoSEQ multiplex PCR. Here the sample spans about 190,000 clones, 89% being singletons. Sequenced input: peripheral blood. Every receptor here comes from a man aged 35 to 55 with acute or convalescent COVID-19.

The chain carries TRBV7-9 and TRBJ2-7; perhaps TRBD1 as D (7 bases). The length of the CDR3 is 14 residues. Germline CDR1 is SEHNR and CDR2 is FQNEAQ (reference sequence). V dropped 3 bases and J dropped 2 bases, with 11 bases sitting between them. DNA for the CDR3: TGTGCCAGCAGCTTGGCCAGGGGGGCCTACGAGCAGTACTTC. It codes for CASSLARGAYEQYF.

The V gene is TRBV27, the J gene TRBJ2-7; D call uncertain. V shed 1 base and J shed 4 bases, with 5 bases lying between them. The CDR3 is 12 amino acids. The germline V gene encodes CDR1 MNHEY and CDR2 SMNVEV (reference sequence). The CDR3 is CASSLFGYEQYF. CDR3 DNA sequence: TGTGCCAGCAGTTTATTCGGGTACGAGCAGTACTTC.

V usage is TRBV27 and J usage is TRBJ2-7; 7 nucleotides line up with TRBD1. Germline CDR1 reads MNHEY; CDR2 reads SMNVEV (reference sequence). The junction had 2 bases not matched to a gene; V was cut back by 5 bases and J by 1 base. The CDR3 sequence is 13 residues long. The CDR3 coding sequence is TGTGCCAGCAGTAGGACAGGTTCCTACGAGCAGTACTTC. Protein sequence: CASSRTGSYEQYF.

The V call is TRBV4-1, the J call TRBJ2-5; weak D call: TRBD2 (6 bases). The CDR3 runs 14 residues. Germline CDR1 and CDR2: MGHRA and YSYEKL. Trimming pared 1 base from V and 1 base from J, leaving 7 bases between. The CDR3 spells CASSQVAAQETQYF. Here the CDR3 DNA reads TGCGCCAGCAGCCAAGTAGCGGCCCAAGAGACCCAGTACTTC.

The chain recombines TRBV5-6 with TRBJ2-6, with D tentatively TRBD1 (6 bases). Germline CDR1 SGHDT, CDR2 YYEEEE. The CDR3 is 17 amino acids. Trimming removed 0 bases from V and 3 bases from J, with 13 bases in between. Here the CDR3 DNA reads TGTGCCAGCAGCTTGGTCGCAGGGGTTGGTGGGGCCAACGTCCTGACTTTC. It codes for CASSLVAGVGGANVLTF. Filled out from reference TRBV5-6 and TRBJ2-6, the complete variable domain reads DAGVTQSPTHLIKTRGQQVTLRCSPKSGHDTVSWYQQALGQGPQFIFQYYEEEERQRGNFPDRFSGHQFPNYSSELNVNALLLGDSALYLCASSLVAGVGGANVLTFGAGSRLTVL.

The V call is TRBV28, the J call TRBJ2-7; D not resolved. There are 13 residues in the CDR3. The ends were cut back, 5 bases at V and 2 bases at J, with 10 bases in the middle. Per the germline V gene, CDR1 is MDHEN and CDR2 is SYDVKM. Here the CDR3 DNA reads TGTGCCAGCAGTACCTCCAGGACCTACGAGCAGTACTTC. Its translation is CASSTSRTYEQYF. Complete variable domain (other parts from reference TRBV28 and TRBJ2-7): DVKVTQSSRYLVKRTGEKVFLECVQDMDHENMFWYRQDPGLGLRLIYFSYDVKMKEKGDIPEGYSVSREKKERFSLILESASTNQTSMYLCASSTSRTYEQYFGPGTRLTVT.

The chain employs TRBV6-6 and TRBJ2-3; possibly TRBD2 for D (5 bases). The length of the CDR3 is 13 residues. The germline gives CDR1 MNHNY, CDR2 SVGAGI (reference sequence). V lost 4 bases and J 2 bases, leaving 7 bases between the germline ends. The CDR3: CASSFGVTDTQYF. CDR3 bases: TGTGCCAGCAGTTTCGGGGTCACAGATACGCAGTATTTT.

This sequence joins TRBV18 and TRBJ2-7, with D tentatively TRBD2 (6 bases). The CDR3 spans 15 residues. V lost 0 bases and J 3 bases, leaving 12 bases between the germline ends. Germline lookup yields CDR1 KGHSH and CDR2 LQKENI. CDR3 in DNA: TGTGCCAGCTCACCACCAGGGACTCCCCGCTACGAGCAGTACTTC. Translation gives CASSPPGTPRYEQYF.

In DNA, the CDR3 is TGTGCCAGCAGCTCCCCCGAGCAGTACTTC. It yields the protein CASSSPEQYF. The chain carries TRBV6-5 and TRBJ2-7, with D uncertain. V shed 6 bases and J shed 6 bases, with 6 bases lying between them. CDR1 and CDR2 from the germline V gene are MNHEY and SVGAGI. The CDR3 is 10 amino acids.